The TCR beta chain described here comes from a study of T cells after yellow fever vaccination. Study-wide points: Once the booster was given, most primary-vaccination clones reappeared, at just over 95% for CD4 and approximately 88% for CD8. Clonotypes appearing in both CD4 and CD8 compartments existed, and their share was small.

The germline V and J ends were trimmed by 1 base and 0 bases, with 11 bases remaining between them. Germline CDR1 reads SEHNR; CDR2 reads FQNEAQ (reference sequence). This CDR3 is 16 amino acids long. Of note for this clonotype: No antigen is known for it.

TCRdb fed the 5' RACE reads into MiXCR, producing one record per CDR3 protein. The table has roughly 170,000 distinct CDR3 sequences, around 9% seen once; the top ten hold roughly 36%. The sample consisted of CD8+ T cells sorted from PBMCs, taken 45 days after the yellow fever booster vaccination. The clonotype was recovered from a man between 18 and 35 years old who received the YFV17D yellow fever vaccine. The chain employs TRBV7-9 and TRBJ2-3, with D hard to call. As DNA, the CDR3 is TGTGCCAGCAGCTTAGGTCCAACCTCTAGCACAGATACGCAGTATTTT. Translation: CASSLGPTSSTDTQYF.